Presented here are 20 T cell receptor beta chains from one specimen sequenced in a study of CD8+ T cells in alopecia areata. Treatment: oral pan-JAK inhibitor, 5-10 mg twice daily. Reverse transcribed after extraction, RNA yielded cDNA as the sequencing template. Using immunoSEQ multiplex PCR, the repertoire was profiled, and TCRdb retains in-frame clones only, with some absent. The sample holds over 100,000 clones; roughly 55% are singletons and the top ten take 12%. The sequences come from CD8+ T cells sorted from blood, collected at week 24, from a patient treated with tofacitinib. These receptors were taken from a human donor with alopecia areata.

The rearrangement uses TRBV9 and TRBJ1-1; D not resolved. The V gene's germline CDR1 is SGDLS and CDR2 YYNGEE. The V end was cut by 0 bases, the J end by 0 bases, with 9 bases between. The CDR3 sequence is 15 residues long. The DNA for the CDR3 is TGTGCCAGCAGCGTAGTTGTAGACATGAACACTGAAGCTTTCTTT. This sequence encodes CASSVVVDMNTEAFF.

The CDR3, as DNA: TGCAGCGTTGTTGAAGGGAACACCGGGGAGCTGTTTTTT. Protein product: CSVVEGNTGELFF. The chain is built from TRBV29-1 and TRBJ2-2, with D hard to call. In germline, CDR1 is SQVTM, CDR2 ANQGSEA. V lost 4 bases, J lost 1 base, and 7 bases lay in between. CDR3 length equals 13 residues.

This chain uses TRBV15 with TRBJ1-5, with D possibly TRBD1 on 6 matching bases. The ends were cut back, 8 bases at V and 4 bases at J, with 15 bases in the middle. CDR3 length: 14 residues. Germline V CDR1 and CDR2: LNHNV, YYDKDF (reference sequence). CDR3 sequence reads: CATSLRGLNQPQHF. DNA for the CDR3: TGTGCCACCTCCCTTCGGGGGCTGAATCAGCCCCAGCATTTT.

The chain uses TRBV30 and TRBJ1-5, with D hard to call. CDR1 is GTSNPN, CDR2 SVGIG, per germline (reference sequence). CDR3 length equals 15 residues. Trimming cost V 0 bases and J 3 bases, with 12 bases left between them. In nucleotides, the CDR3 is TGTGCCTGGAGTGTCCAGAGAGTCCTCAATCAGCCCCAGCATTTT. It yields the protein CAWSVQRVLNQPQHF.

The J gene is TRBJ2-7, the V gene TRBV2; possibly TRBD1 for D (5 bases). Trimming pared 3 bases from V and 2 bases from J, leaving 8 bases between. The CDR3 has 13 residues. Per the germline V gene, CDR1 is SNHLY and CDR2 is FYNNEI. The CDR3 region has the DNA TGTGCCAGCAGTGATACAGGTCCCTACGAGCAGTACTTC. This gives the protein CASSDTGPYEQYF. Together with reference TRBV2 and TRBJ2-7, the CDR3 gives the full variable domain: EPEVTQTPSHQVTQMGQEVILRCVPISNHLYFYWYRQILGQKVEFLVSFYNNEISEKSEIFDDQFSVERPDGSNFTLKIRSTKLEDSAMYFCASSDTGPYEQYFGPGTRLTVT.

This chain links TRBV7-9 with TRBJ2-3; no definite D call. The germline V gene has CDR1 SEHNR and CDR2 FQNEAQ (reference sequence). The CDR3 runs to 14 residues. V gave up 3 bases and J gave up 2 bases, with 9 bases separating them. The CDR3 sequence is CASSFYTYTDTQYF. CDR3 bases: TGTGCCAGCAGCTTTTACACCTACACAGATACGCAGTATTTT.

The rearrangement joins TRBV29-1 to TRBJ2-5, with D hard to call. The CDR3 totals 13 residues. Germline V gene lookup returns CDR1 SQVTM and CDR2 ANQGSEA. Deletions cut 4 bases from V and 3 bases from J, with 12 bases between. The CDR3 sequence is CSVARQPEETQYF. The CDR3 bases are TGCAGCGTTGCTCGTCAGCCAGAAGAGACCCAGTACTTC.

The chain combines TRBV19 with TRBJ2-6, with 8 bases identical to TRBD2. Germline V CDR1 and CDR2: LNHDA, SQIVND (reference sequence). The V segment lost 6 bases and the J segment 2 bases; nucleotides outside the gene matches: 12. The CDR3 spans 18 residues. CDR3 nucleotide sequence: TGTGCCAGTAGAACGTGGACTAGCCATTCGCCTGGGGCCAACGTCCTGACTTTC. Encoded protein: CASRTWTSHSPGANVLTF.

CDR3 bases: TGTGCCAGCAGTTTTGTGGCAGCTAGCACAGATACGCAGTATTTT. Encoded protein: CASSFVAASTDTQYF. The gene calls are TRBV2 and TRBJ2-3; D unresolved. CDR1 SNHLY and CDR2 FYNNEI come from the germline V gene. The V gene lost 5 bases and the J gene lost 0 bases, with 12 bases spanning the gap. There are 15 residues in the CDR3.

This chain uses TRBV20-1 with TRBJ2-1; no firm D call. Trimming stripped 5 bases from V and 9 bases from J, with 8 bases between. Germline V CDR1 and CDR2: DFQATT, SNEGSKA (reference sequence). This CDR3 has 10 amino acids. The CDR3 DNA sequence: TGCAGTGCTGGGCAAATTGAGCAGTTCTTC. It specifies CSAGQIEQFF.

V usage is TRBV25-1 and J usage is TRBJ1-1; TRBD1 is a possible D gene (5 bases). The germline V gene has CDR1 MGHDK and CDR2 SYGVNS. This CDR3 spans 14 amino acids. The V end lost 4 bases, the J end lost 1 base, and 10 bases lay between the germline ends. The CDR3 is CASSVGGSNTEAFF. CDR3 DNA: TGTGCCAGCAGTGTTGGGGGTTCGAACACTGAAGCTTTCTTT.

Only a few counts were recorded for this clone. The V call is TRBV23-1, the J call TRBJ2-3; maybe TRBD1 (6 bases). TRBV23-1 is annotated as an ORF whose role is uncertain. V lost 6 bases and J 2 bases, leaving 15 bases between the germline ends. The CDR3 has 15 residues. In DNA, the CDR3 is TGCGCCAGCAGGACACAGGGAAAGTACACAGATACGCAGTATTTT. This sequence encodes CASRTQGKYTDTQYF.

The chain couples TRBV4-1 to TRBJ2-5, with unresolved D. There are 14 residues in the CDR3. Germline V lookup: CDR1 MGHRA, CDR2 YSYEKL. With 2 bases removed from V and 5 bases from J, the gap between germline ends came to 12 bases. Here the CDR3 reads CASSQRNVGETQYF. The CDR3 region has the DNA TGCGCCAGCAGCCAACGAAACGTCGGTGAGACCCAGTACTTC.

CDR3 bases: TGTGCCTGGACCTCCGAAAATAAGGCCCCGTCGGGAAACACCATATATTTT. It is translated as CAWTSENKAPSGNTIYF. The chain uses TRBV30 and TRBJ1-3; D gene unclear. The CDR3 totals 17 residues. Germline V gene data show CDR1 as GTSNPN and CDR2 as SVGIG (reference sequence). V lost 4 bases and J 4 bases, leaving 23 bases between the germline ends.

There are a few counts of this clone. This chain uses TRBV7-9 with TRBJ1-2; unclear D gene. V was pared by 5 bases and J by 0 bases, with 25 bases between. The CDR3 covers 19 residues. From germline, CDR1 is SEHNR and CDR2 FQNEAQ (reference sequence). For the CDR3, the DNA is TGTGCCAGCAGCGGAGCACGGTTCGGGCCTCTCGAAACTAACTATGGCTACACCTTC. Protein product: CASSGARFGPLETNYGYTF.

The gene calls are TRBV4-1 and TRBJ2-1, with 8 bases fitting TRBD1. The CDR3 consists of 15 residues. After removal of 4 bases from V and 9 bases from J, the junction contained 11 bases not matched to a gene. Germline CDR1 and CDR2: MGHRA and YSYEKL. The CDR3: CASSPRDQGAGEQFF. The DNA for the CDR3 is TGCGCCAGCAGCCCAAGGGACCAGGGGGCCGGTGAGCAGTTCTTC.

The sample holds many counts of this clone. The chain employs TRBV6-1 and TRBJ2-5; 11 nucleotides match TRBD2. Germline V lookup: CDR1 MNHNS, CDR2 SASEGT. The CDR3 loop spans 15 amino acids. Trimming took 4 bases from V and 1 from J; bases not matched to a gene: 2. CDR3 DNA sequence: TGTGCCAGCAGTGCCCTAGCGGGGGGCCAAGAGACCCAGTACTTC. The encoded protein is CASSALAGGQETQYF.

V and J are TRBV30 and TRBJ2-5, with 10 bases identical to TRBD2. The CDR3 consists of 14 residues. V shed 0 bases and J 9 bases; nucleotides not matched to a gene: 7. Germline CDR1 GTSNPN, CDR2 SVGIG (reference sequence). As DNA, the CDR3 is TGTGCCTGGAGTGTTGATAGCGGGGGGAGGTCCCAGTACTTC. This sequence encodes CAWSVDSGGRSQYF.

The chain carries TRBV7-6 and TRBJ2-3, with 11 bases aligning to TRBD1. Losses at the gene ends were 5 bases for V and 6 bases for J; bases not matched to a gene: 10. This CDR3 region has 16 residues. Germline V lookup: CDR1 SGHVS, CDR2 FNYEAQ. The CDR3 protein is CASSLLGQGALDTQYF. The CDR3 DNA is TGTGCCAGCAGCCTTCTCGGACAGGGGGCTTTGGATACGCAGTATTTT. Using reference TRBV7-6 and TRBJ2-3 for the parts outside the CDR3, the full variable domain is GAGVSQSPRYKVTKRGQDVALRCDPISGHVSLYWYRQALGQGPEFLTYFNYEAQQDKSGLPNDRFSAERPEGSISTLTIQRTEQRDSAMYRCASSLLGQGALDTQYFGPGTRLTVL.

This clone was observed a few times. The chain links TRBV29-1 to TRBJ1-2; 9 nucleotides line up with TRBD1. The CDR3 runs 15 residues. Unmatched junction bases numbered 13, after V lost 6 bases and J lost 5 bases. CDR1 is SQVTM, CDR2 ANQGSEA, per germline. CDR3 bases: TGCAGCGTAGATCCACCGGGACAGGGAAATTATGGCTACACCTTC. It specifies CSVDPPGQGNYGYTF.